This TCR beta chain was captured by sequencing in a study of blood T cells in healthy people across ages. As to this clonotype: Antigen specificity is unknown.

Germline V CDR1 and CDR2: LGHDT, YNNKEL (reference sequence). The CDR3 consists of 13 residues. Overall study results and limits: Donors of long life had a larger count of naive CD4+ cells and greater diversity than aged donors.

It was with a sample-barcoded 5' primer and a J-beta primer mix that a second PCR of roughly 6 to 12 cycles was run. MiXCR, applied by TCRdb to the 5' RACE reads, yields one record per CDR3 protein. The table records about 1.6 million distinct CDR3 sequences, about 31% of them present only once. This clonotype was sampled from a woman aged 25 to 39 in good health. The chain is built from TRBV3-1 and TRBJ2-5; D is undetermined. TRBJ2-7 matches the DNA end more closely, so the J call is doubtful. The sequencing sample was made of blood. CDR3 protein: CASSQDLVSEQYF. The CDR3 DNA sequence: TGTGCCAGCAGCCAAGATCTGGTTTCCGAGCAGTACTTC.